Below, 17 T cell receptor beta chains from the same sample are listed, as sequenced in a study of response to subunit inactivated influenza vaccine. TCRdb reanalysed the RT-PCR reads using MiXCR and keeps one entry per CDR3 protein. The profile covers about 620,000 distinct CDR3 sequences, with 12% appearing a single time and about 10% taken by the ten largest. Here the sequenced sample was PBMCs from blood, taken on the day of vaccination. The source is a man between 50 and 59 years old who received an inactivated influenza vaccine.

This clonotype was seen a few times. The chain recombines TRBV12-3 or TRBV12-4 with TRBJ2-2; unclear D gene. V gave up 7 bases and J gave up 7 bases, with 13 bases separating them. The CDR3 consists of 13 residues. This CDR3 is CASISGLIGELFF. CDR3 sequence (DNA): TGTGCCAGCATCAGTGGTCTTATCGGGGAGCTGTTTTTT.

There are a few counts of this clonotype. V gene TRBV20-1 combines with J gene TRBJ2-7, with unresolved D. Germline V gene data show CDR1 as DFQATT and CDR2 as SNEGSKA (reference sequence). The CDR3 sequence is 13 residues long. V was shortened by 3 bases and J by 7 bases, with 16 bases between the two germline ends. CDR3 amino acids: CSARSQESGEQYF. CDR3 sequence (DNA): TGCAGTGCTAGGAGCCAGGAGTCAGGAGAGCAGTACTTC.

This clonotype has more than one count but fewer than ten. This chain uses TRBV20-1 with TRBJ2-1; 13 positions agree with TRBD2. The CDR3 sequence is 15 residues long. V lost 4 bases, J lost 6 bases, and 6 bases stayed unmatched. The germline gives CDR1 DFQATT, CDR2 SNEGSKA (reference sequence). In DNA form, the CDR3 reads TGCAGTGCTAACCCAGGACTAGCGGGAGTCAATGAGCAGTTCTTC. Translation: CSANPGLAGVNEQFF.

This clonotype has a handful of counts. J is TRBJ2-1 and V is TRBV6-5; D gene unclear. The V end was cut by 1 base, the J end by 10 bases, with 8 bases between. This CDR3 contains 12 residues. The germline V gene encodes CDR1 MNHEY and CDR2 SVGAGI. In DNA form, the CDR3 reads TGTGCCAGCAGTTACTTTGGGCGGGAGCAGTTCTTC. Translation: CASSYFGREQFF.

V and J are TRBV9 and TRBJ2-1, with TRBD2 identical over 8 bases. This CDR3 is 16 amino acids long. Germline V CDR1 and CDR2: SGDLS, YYNGEE. J lost 10 bases, V lost 0 bases, and 12 bases had no gene match. CDR3: CASSVGSSGTREEQFF. The CDR3 DNA follows: TGTGCCAGCAGCGTAGGGAGTAGCGGGACCCGAGAGGAGCAGTTCTTC.

J is TRBJ1-2 and V is TRBV3-1; D is uncertain. The V and J ends lost 0 bases and 13 bases respectively, with 15 bases between them. The CDR3 totals 13 residues. Germline V lookup: CDR1 LGHDT, CDR2 YNNKEL (reference sequence). CDR3: CASSQDRGKTPTF. The CDR3 DNA sequence: TGTGCCAGCAGCCAAGATCGGGGTAAAACCCCCACCTTC.

This clonotype was recorded once. J is TRBJ2-1 and V is TRBV5-1; 9 nucleotides line up with TRBD1. This CDR3 is 15 amino acids long. The V gene end was trimmed by 0 bases and the J gene end by 6 bases; junction bases not matched to a gene: 4. In germline, CDR1 is SGHRS, CDR2 YFSETQ. The CDR3 loop is CASSLGQGVGNEQFF. CDR3 coding DNA: TGCGCCAGCAGCTTGGGACAGGGGGTAGGCAATGAGCAGTTCTTC.

This clonotype was found a few times. This chain links TRBV9 with TRBJ2-2; D call uncertain. V shed 4 bases and J shed 0 bases, with 10 bases lying between them. This CDR3 has 15 residues. The V gene's germline CDR1 is SGDLS and CDR2 YYNGEE. This CDR3 reads CASSPSSANTGELFF. The CDR3 DNA reads as TGTGCCAGCAGCCCCTCCAGCGCGAACACCGGGGAGCTGTTTTTT.

The chain combines TRBV20-1 with TRBJ2-1, with D possibly matching TRBD2 (5 bases). The CDR3 has 12 residues. V was pared by 0 bases and J by 8 bases, with 8 bases between. Germline values: CDR1 DFQATT, CDR2 SNEGSKA (reference sequence). In nucleotides, the CDR3 is TGCAGTGCTAGAGATAGGCGGGATGAGCAGTTCTTC. Its translation: CSARDRRDEQFF.

This clonotype was observed a few times. The CDR3 does not close with the conserved phenylalanine or tryptophan, likely indicating a read error. No DNA is shown, since the ends of the CDR3 on it are uncertain; the CDR3 is the one TCRdb lists. V is TRBV5-4 and J is TRBJ2-1; the table names TRBD2, a call not compared with the DNA. A total of 14 residues make up the CDR3, ends included. Germline values: CDR1 SGHNT, CDR2 YYREEE (reference sequence). The CDR3 is CASSLGVAAPLGFV.

This rearrangement joins TRBV4-3 to TRBJ2-2; no clear D gene. CDR3 length: 14 amino acids. V shed 0 bases and J shed 1 base, with 3 bases lying between them. The germline V gene has CDR1 LGHNA and CDR2 YSLEER. CDR3 sequence: CASSQELNTGELFF. The CDR3 DNA reads as TGCGCCAGCAGCCAAGAGCTGAACACCGGGGAGCTGTTTTTT.

At least ten counts were recorded for this clonotype. The chain has TRBV9 and TRBJ2-1; 8 positions agree with TRBD2. This CDR3 region has 15 residues. The V segment lost 2 bases and the J segment 0 bases; nucleotides outside the gene matches: 1. Germline V gene data show CDR1 as SGDLS and CDR2 as YYNGEE. CDR3 loop: CASSVSGNSYNEQFF. In DNA, the CDR3 is TGTGCCAGCAGCGTTAGCGGGAACTCCTACAATGAGCAGTTCTTC.

As for this clonotype: This clone may be a read error of a much larger clone one base away. The chain recombines TRBV12-3 or TRBV12-4 with TRBJ1-3; D not resolved. This CDR3 spans 13 amino acids. V shed 3 bases and J shed 1 base, with 4 bases lying between them. The CDR3, as DNA: TGTGCCAGCAGTTTGGAGTCTGGAAACACCATATATTTT. It codes for CASSLESGNTIYF.

The chain combines TRBV7-9 with TRBJ2-5; 11 positions agree with TRBD1. The J segment lost 7 bases and the V segment lost 5 bases, leaving 0 bases of the junction unmatched. Germline V gives CDR1 SEHNR, CDR2 FQNEAQ (reference sequence). CDR3 length equals 12 residues. CDR3 DNA sequence: TGTGCCAGCAGCGGACAGGGGGCGACCCAGTACTTC. Its translation: CASSGQGATQYF.

This clonotype occurred many times. The J gene is TRBJ2-7, the V gene TRBV5-1; TRBD1 matches at 9 bases. The junction had 16 bases not matched to a gene; V was cut back by 5 bases and J by 7 bases. Germline values: CDR1 SGHRS, CDR2 YFSETQ. This CDR3 region has 16 residues. The CDR3 coding sequence is TGCGCCAGCAGTAATTATGCAGGACAGGGGTTCGGGGAGCAGTACTTC. Amino acids: CASSNYAGQGFGEQYF.

The chain joins TRBV4-3 to TRBJ2-3, with 8 bases fitting TRBD1. The junction had 0 bases not matched to a gene; V was cut back by 2 bases and J by 8 bases. CDR1 and CDR2 from the germline V gene are LGHNA and YSLEER. The CDR3 contains 12 residues. In DNA form, the CDR3 reads TGCGCCAGCAGCCAAACAGGGGGTACGCAGTATTTT. It codes for CASSQTGGTQYF.

This clonotype was counted many times. The chain joins TRBV5-1 to TRBJ2-5, with 7 bases that match TRBD2. There are 16 residues in the CDR3. Germline V gene data show CDR1 as SGHRS and CDR2 as YFSETQ. The trim removed 0 bases at V and 2 bases at J, leaving 7 bases unmatched. The CDR3 bases are TGCGCCAGCAGCTTGGGGTCGCCTAGCGGACAAGAGACCCAGTACTTC. This codes for CASSLGSPSGQETQYF.